This T cell receptor beta chain was found in a study of T cells after yellow fever vaccination. As for the study in general: Low-cell-number fractions were prepared with SMART-Seq v4 Ultra Low Input. The study, taken as a whole, reports: The study noted that FACS-sorted repertoires could contain abundant clonotypes contaminating from the bulk population. Booster sampling recovered most clones from primary vaccination (approximately 96% CD4, approximately 88% CD8). CD4 and CD8 compartments shared a small share of clonotypes, likely from convergent recombination.

At least ten counts were recorded for this clonotype. Its cognate antigen is unknown. TCRdb recomputed calls from the 5' RACE reads with MiXCR, one row per CDR3 protein. This sample has around 160,000 distinct CDR3 sequences; around 7% occur once, and the top ten carry roughly 2.5%. Looked up from germline, CDR1 is SGHRS and CDR2 is YFSETQ. Trimming left V 0 bases short and J 1 base short, with 10 bases between. This CDR3 is 16 amino acids long. The specimen comprised CD4+ T cells sorted from PBMCs, sampled 4 to 5 days after the first yellow fever vaccination. The clonotype was recovered from a man aged 18 to 35 who received the YFV17D yellow fever vaccine. The chain has TRBV5-1 and TRBJ2-2; unclear D gene. The CDR3 DNA reads TGCGCCAGCAGCTTGGTACCACCTAGGAACACCGGGGAGCTGTTTTTT. Its translation is CASSLVPPRNTGELFF.